Described below is a single T cell receptor (beta chain) sequence and its context. What it binds is unknown. Template switching (which added a universal primer site) was used, and cDNA carried unique molecular identifiers. TCRdb analysed the 5' RACE reads with MiXCR anew, one entry per CDR3 protein. The data contain about 920,000 distinct CDR3 sequences, roughly 12% of them singletons. The data derive from a study of identical twins. General study results and limits: The same donors were not followed; conclusions instead depended on cross-sectional statistical analysis.

The J segment lost 8 bases and the V segment lost 0 bases, leaving 4 bases of the junction unmatched. Per the germline V gene, CDR1 is MGHRA and CDR2 is YSYEKL. The CDR3 has 15 amino acids. A further study also used this sample, focusing on yellow fever vaccine responses in identical twins.

Sequencing was carried out using PBMCs. The sequence was collected from a woman under 30 in good health. The chain employs TRBV4-1 and TRBJ1-6; 7 bases align to TRBD1. The CDR3, as DNA: TGCGCCAGCAGCCAAGAGGACAGGATGGATTCACCCCTCCACTTT. Protein product: CASSQEDRMDSPLHF.